Listed below are T cell receptor beta chains from one sample, sequenced in a study of blood T cell repertoires in COVID-19. Sequencing used immunoSEQ multiplex PCR; TCRdb keeps in-frame clones, though not all of them. Among under 200,000 clones listed, 79% were seen once. The sequenced material came from peripheral blood. These receptors were collected from a man in his 60s with active or convalescent COVID-19. Both conserved end residues are part of each CDR3. Fields, in order: J gene, D gene, CDR3 length, clone size, V gene, CDR3 protein, CDR3 DNA. A D gene is named only where the DNA matches it firmly. Only some rows state a clone size, as once, few, many or a class for expanded clones.

j_gene: TRBJ2-7; d_gene: .; len: 15; abundance: .; v_gene: TRBV7-2; CDR3aa: CASSLDDSLSYEQYF; CDR3nt: TGTGCCAGCAGCTTAGACGACAGCCTCTCCTACGAGCAGTACTTC
j_gene: TRBJ2-5; d_gene: .; len: 14; abundance: .; v_gene: TRBV7-3; CDR3aa: CASSLGQPGETQYF; CDR3nt: TGTGCCAGCAGCTTAGGGCAACCAGGGGAGACCCAGTACTTC
j_gene: TRBJ1-5; d_gene: .; len: 14; abundance: once; v_gene: TRBV6-2/TRBV6-3; CDR3aa: CASSPGTRIQPQHF; CDR3nt: TGTGCCAGCAGCCCCGGGACAAGGATCCAGCCCCAGCATTTT
j_gene: TRBJ2-1; d_gene: TRBD1; len: 14; abundance: .; v_gene: TRBV7-2; CDR3aa: CASSRDRVGNEQFF; CDR3nt: TGTGCCAGCAGCCGCGACAGGGTAGGGAATGAGCAGTTCTTC
j_gene: TRBJ1-3; d_gene: TRBD1; len: 15; abundance: .; v_gene: TRBV7-9; CDR3aa: CASSTTGASGNTIYF; CDR3nt: TGTGCCAGCAGCACAACAGGGGCCTCTGGAAACACCATATATTTT
j_gene: TRBJ2-7; d_gene: .; len: 15; abundance: .; v_gene: TRBV4-3; CDR3aa: CASSRGGSGAYEQYF; CDR3nt: TGCGCCAGCAGCAGGGGTGGTAGCGGAGCGTACGAGCAGTACTTC
j_gene: TRBJ2-1; d_gene: .; len: 13; abundance: once; v_gene: TRBV11-2; CDR3aa: CASSSGLANEQFF; CDR3nt: TGTGCCAGCAGCTCGGGACTCGCCAATGAGCAGTTCTTC
j_gene: TRBJ1-5; d_gene: TRBD1; len: 14; abundance: few; v_gene: TRBV7-2; CDR3aa: CASSLTGGNQPQHF; CDR3nt: TGTGCCAGCAGCTTAACAGGGGGCAATCAGCCCCAGCATTTT
j_gene: TRBJ2-1; d_gene: .; len: 14; abundance: .; v_gene: TRBV7-2; CDR3aa: CASSGWTEVDEQFF; CDR3nt: TGTGCCAGCAGCGGATGGACGGAGGTAGATGAGCAGTTCTTC
j_gene: TRBJ2-5; d_gene: .; len: 14; abundance: .; v_gene: TRBV10-3; CDR3aa: CAISDGTLQETQYF; CDR3nt: TGTGCCATCAGTGACGGGACTCTGCAAGAGACCCAGTACTTC
j_gene: TRBJ2-1; d_gene: TRBD1; len: 16; abundance: .; v_gene: TRBV24-1; CDR3aa: CATSDLLGQGRTEQFF; CDR3nt: TGTGCCACCAGTGATTTGCTGGGACAGGGGCGTACTGAGCAGTTCTTC
j_gene: TRBJ2-2; d_gene: TRBD1; len: 16; abundance: .; v_gene: TRBV3-1/TRBV3-2; CDR3aa: CASSQTRTGGYGELFF; CDR3nt: TGTGCCAGCAGCCAAACGCGGACAGGGGGCTACGGGGAGCTGTTTTTT
j_gene: TRBJ2-6; d_gene: TRBD2; len: 18; abundance: .; v_gene: TRBV3-1/TRBV3-2; CDR3aa: CASSPRTSGASGANVLTF; CDR3nt: TGTGCCAGCAGCCCTCGGACTAGCGGGGCCTCTGGGGCCAACGTCCTGACTTTC
j_gene: TRBJ2-7; d_gene: .; len: 17; abundance: once; v_gene: TRBV7-2; CDR3aa: CASSSGAPSTRSYEQYF; CDR3nt: TGTGCCAGCAGCTCTGGCGCACCTAGTACTCGATCCTACGAGCAGTACTTC
j_gene: TRBJ2-7; d_gene: TRBD1; len: 14; abundance: once; v_gene: TRBV5-8; CDR3aa: CASRDRDREYEQYF; CDR3nt: TGTGCCAGCCGGGACCGGGACAGGGAATACGAGCAGTACTTC
j_gene: TRBJ1-2; d_gene: TRBD1; len: 15; abundance: .; v_gene: TRBV9; CDR3aa: CASSIGTGGRYGYTF; CDR3nt: TGTGCCAGCAGCATCGGGACAGGGGGCAGGTATGGCTACACCTTC
j_gene: TRBJ2-7; d_gene: .; len: 13; abundance: .; v_gene: TRBV28; CDR3aa: CASSLGSSYEQYF; CDR3nt: TGTGCCAGCAGTTTAGGCAGCTCCTACGAGCAGTACTTC
j_gene: TRBJ2-7; d_gene: .; len: 12; abundance: few; v_gene: TRBV6-2/TRBV6-3; CDR3aa: CASSTTRSEQYF; CDR3nt: TGTGCCAGCAGCACGACTAGATCCGAGCAGTACTTC
j_gene: TRBJ1-3; d_gene: .; len: 11; abundance: .; v_gene: TRBV2; CDR3aa: CASRKRDTIYF; CDR3nt: TGTGCCAGCAGGAAGAGGGACACCATATATTTT
j_gene: TRBJ2-7; d_gene: TRBD1; len: 14; abundance: .; v_gene: TRBV7-2; CDR3aa: CASSIRTGMYEQYF; CDR3nt: TGTGCCAGCAGCATACGGACAGGGATGTACGAGCAGTACTTC
j_gene: TRBJ2-7; d_gene: .; len: 13; abundance: .; v_gene: TRBV7-9; CDR3aa: CASSYRYSDEQYF; CDR3nt: TGTGCCAGCAGTTACAGGTACTCCGACGAGCAGTACTTC
j_gene: TRBJ2-7; d_gene: .; len: 12; abundance: .; v_gene: TRBV11-2; CDR3aa: CASNRDPKEQYF; CDR3nt: TGTGCCAGCAACCGGGATCCCAAGGAGCAGTACTTC
j_gene: TRBJ2-7; d_gene: TRBD1; len: 13; abundance: .; v_gene: TRBV2; CDR3aa: CASSLRTGGEQYF; CDR3nt: TGTGCCAGCAGCCTCCGAACAGGGGGCGAGCAGTACTTC
j_gene: TRBJ1-2; d_gene: TRBD1; len: 14; abundance: .; v_gene: TRBV5-1; CDR3aa: CASSLAGTDYGYTF; CDR3nt: TGCGCCAGCAGCTTGGCGGGGACAGACTATGGCTACACCTTC
j_gene: TRBJ1-4; d_gene: TRBD1; len: 14; abundance: many; v_gene: TRBV2; CDR3aa: CASTGTGVDEKLFF; CDR3nt: TGTGCCAGCACCGGGACAGGGGTCGACGAAAAACTGTTTTTT
j_gene: TRBJ1-6; d_gene: .; len: 12; abundance: once; v_gene: TRBV4-2; CDR3aa: CASSLPGDPLHF; CDR3nt: TGTGCCAGCAGCCTCCCCGGAGACCCCCTCCACTTT
j_gene: TRBJ1-4; d_gene: TRBD1; len: 14; abundance: .; v_gene: TRBV2; CDR3aa: CASTRQGSGEKLFF; CDR3nt: TGTGCCAGCACCCGACAGGGATCGGGTGAAAAACTGTTTTTT
j_gene: TRBJ1-4; d_gene: .; len: 13; abundance: once; v_gene: TRBV28; CDR3aa: CASGVVGGEKLFF; CDR3nt: TGTGCCAGCGGGGTTGTCGGGGGTGAAAAACTGTTTTTT
j_gene: TRBJ1-1; d_gene: .; len: 17; abundance: .; v_gene: TRBV25-1; CDR3aa: CASRLLSVGERGTEAFF; CDR3nt: TGTGCCAGCAGACTCCTTTCGGTCGGGGAACGGGGCACTGAAGCTTTCTTT
j_gene: TRBJ2-7; d_gene: .; len: 14; abundance: once; v_gene: TRBV28; CDR3aa: CASSFRGSSYEQYF; CDR3nt: TGTGCCAGCAGTTTTCGAGGGAGCTCCTACGAGCAGTACTTC
j_gene: TRBJ2-4; d_gene: .; len: 14; abundance: .; v_gene: TRBV30; CDR3aa: CAWSVGGTGNIQYF; CDR3nt: TGTGCCTGGAGTGTAGGGGGTACTGGCAACATTCAGTACTTC
j_gene: TRBJ1-1; d_gene: TRBD1; len: 14; abundance: .; v_gene: TRBV27; CDR3aa: CASSLQGGGTEAFF; CDR3nt: TGTGCCAGCAGTTTACAGGGGGGAGGCACTGAAGCTTTCTTT
j_gene: TRBJ2-3; d_gene: TRBD1; len: 16; abundance: .; v_gene: TRBV5-4; CDR3aa: CASSLDPGGQGDTQYF; CDR3nt: TGTGCCAGCAGCCTGGATCCAGGGGGCCAGGGAGATACGCAGTATTTT
j_gene: TRBJ2-1; d_gene: TRBD2; len: 18; abundance: .; v_gene: TRBV18; CDR3aa: CASSPPFRLAGGYNEQFF; CDR3nt: TGTGCCAGCTCACCTCCGTTTCGACTAGCGGGAGGCTACAATGAGCAGTTCTTC
j_gene: TRBJ1-1; d_gene: .; len: 14; abundance: .; v_gene: TRBV7-6; CDR3aa: CASSLSRGTTEAFF; CDR3nt: TGTGCCAGCAGTTTATCACGGGGAACAACTGAAGCTTTCTTT
j_gene: TRBJ2-7; d_gene: TRBD2; len: 12; abundance: .; v_gene: TRBV2; CDR3aa: CASSSGGFEQYF; CDR3nt: TGTGCCAGCAGTTCGGGGGGTTTTGAGCAGTACTTC
j_gene: TRBJ2-7; d_gene: TRBD2; len: 15; abundance: .; v_gene: TRBV18; CDR3aa: CASSPGTSGAYEQYF; CDR3nt: TGTGCCAGCTCACCCGGGACTAGCGGCGCCTACGAGCAGTACTTC
j_gene: TRBJ2-7; d_gene: TRBD2; len: 14; abundance: .; v_gene: TRBV13; CDR3aa: CASSFGGSYFEQYF; CDR3nt: TGTGCCAGCAGCTTTGGCGGGAGTTATTTCGAGCAGTACTTC
j_gene: TRBJ2-7; d_gene: .; len: 12; abundance: few; v_gene: TRBV11-2; CDR3aa: CASSLSSSEQYF; CDR3nt: TGTGCCAGCAGCCTTAGTAGCTCCGAGCAGTACTTC
j_gene: TRBJ2-1; d_gene: .; len: 12; abundance: .; v_gene: TRBV28; CDR3aa: CASLSSGGEQFF; CDR3nt: TGTGCCAGCCTCTCGTCTGGAGGTGAGCAGTTCTTC
j_gene: TRBJ1-6; d_gene: .; len: 14; abundance: .; v_gene: TRBV6-5; CDR3aa: CASSYGQGYSPLHF; CDR3nt: TGTGCCAGCAGTTACGGGCAGGGGTATTCACCCCTCCACTTT
j_gene: TRBJ2-5; d_gene: .; len: 15; abundance: once; v_gene: TRBV30; CDR3aa: CAWSQGGALRETQYF; CDR3nt: TGTGCCTGGAGTCAGGGGGGAGCCCTAAGGGAGACCCAGTACTTC
j_gene: TRBJ1-1; d_gene: TRBD1; len: 14; abundance: .; v_gene: TRBV4-2; CDR3aa: CASSQIQGATEAFF; CDR3nt: TGTGCCAGCAGCCAAATCCAGGGGGCTACTGAAGCTTTCTTT
j_gene: TRBJ1-5; d_gene: .; len: 12; abundance: .; v_gene: TRBV12-3/TRBV12-4; CDR3aa: CASSLPTQPQHF; CDR3nt: TGTGCCAGCAGTTTACCTACTCAGCCCCAGCATTTT
j_gene: TRBJ2-3; d_gene: TRBD2; len: 15; abundance: .; v_gene: TRBV19; CDR3aa: CASGQEGGPTDTQYF; CDR3nt: TGTGCCAGTGGGCAGGAGGGAGGGCCCACAGATACGCAGTATTTT
j_gene: TRBJ1-5; d_gene: .; len: 14; abundance: .; v_gene: TRBV4-3; CDR3aa: CASSQDPRGKPQHF; CDR3nt: TGCGCCAGCAGCCAAGATCCCAGGGGAAAACCCCAGCATTTT
j_gene: TRBJ1-5; d_gene: .; len: 15; abundance: .; v_gene: TRBV5-1; CDR3aa: CASSLTGQSNQPQHF; CDR3nt: TGCGCCAGCAGCTTGACAGGGCAGAGCAATCAGCCCCAGCATTTT
j_gene: TRBJ2-4; d_gene: TRBD1; len: 16; abundance: .; v_gene: TRBV28; CDR3aa: CASTFRTGGLGNIQYF; CDR3nt: TGTGCCAGCACCTTCCGGACAGGGGGCTTGGGGAACATTCAGTACTTC
j_gene: TRBJ2-3; d_gene: .; len: 13; abundance: .; v_gene: TRBV30; CDR3aa: CAWSVLRADTQYF; CDR3nt: TGTGCCTGGAGCGTTCTCAGGGCAGATACGCAGTATTTT
j_gene: TRBJ2-1; d_gene: .; len: 16; abundance: .; v_gene: TRBV21-1; CDR3aa: CASSKLRTGDFGEQFF; CDR3nt: TGTGCCAGCAGCAAACTCAGGACAGGCGACTTTGGGGAGCAGTTCTTC
j_gene: TRBJ2-1; d_gene: TRBD2; len: 15; abundance: .; v_gene: TRBV27; CDR3aa: CASSFTGLGYNEQFF; CDR3nt: TGTGCCAGCAGTTTTACGGGACTAGGCTACAATGAGCAGTTCTTC
j_gene: TRBJ2-7; d_gene: TRBD1; len: 13; abundance: .; v_gene: TRBV28; CDR3aa: CASSNRGRYEQYF; CDR3nt: TGTGCCAGCAGTAACAGGGGACGCTACGAGCAGTACTTC
j_gene: TRBJ2-7; d_gene: .; len: 15; abundance: .; v_gene: TRBV5-5; CDR3aa: CASSFGRWGASEQYF; CDR3nt: TGTGCCAGCAGCTTCGGGAGGTGGGGGGCCTCCGAGCAGTACTTC
j_gene: TRBJ2-7; d_gene: TRBD2; len: 16; abundance: few; v_gene: TRBV27; CDR3aa: CASRPISGRAFHEQYF; CDR3nt: TGTGCCAGCAGACCGATTAGCGGGAGGGCCTTTCACGAGCAGTACTTC
j_gene: TRBJ1-1; d_gene: TRBD1; len: 14; abundance: few; v_gene: TRBV28; CDR3aa: CASSPRGHGTEAFF; CDR3nt: TGTGCCAGCAGTCCCAGGGGGCACGGCACTGAAGCTTTCTTT